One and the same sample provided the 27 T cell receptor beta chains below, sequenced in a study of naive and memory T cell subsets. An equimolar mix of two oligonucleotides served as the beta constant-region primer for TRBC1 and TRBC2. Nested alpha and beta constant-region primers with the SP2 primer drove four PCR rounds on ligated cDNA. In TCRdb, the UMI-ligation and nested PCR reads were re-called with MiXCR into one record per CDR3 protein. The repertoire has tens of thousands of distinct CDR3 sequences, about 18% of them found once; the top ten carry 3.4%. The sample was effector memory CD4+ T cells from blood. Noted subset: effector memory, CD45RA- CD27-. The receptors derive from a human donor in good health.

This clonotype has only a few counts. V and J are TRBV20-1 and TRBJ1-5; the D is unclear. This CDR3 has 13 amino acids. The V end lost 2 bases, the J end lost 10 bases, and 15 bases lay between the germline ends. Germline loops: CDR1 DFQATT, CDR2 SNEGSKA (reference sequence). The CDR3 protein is CSARPGGSGPQHF. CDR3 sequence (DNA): TGCAGTGCTAGACCAGGCGGGTCGGGACCCCAGCATTTT.

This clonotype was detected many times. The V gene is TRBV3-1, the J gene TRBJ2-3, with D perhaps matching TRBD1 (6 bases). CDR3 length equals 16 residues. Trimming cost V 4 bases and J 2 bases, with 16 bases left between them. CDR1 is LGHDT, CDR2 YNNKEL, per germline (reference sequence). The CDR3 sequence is CASSLSDRNPTDTQYF. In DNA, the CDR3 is TGTGCCAGCAGCCTATCGGACAGAAACCCCACAGATACGCAGTATTTT.

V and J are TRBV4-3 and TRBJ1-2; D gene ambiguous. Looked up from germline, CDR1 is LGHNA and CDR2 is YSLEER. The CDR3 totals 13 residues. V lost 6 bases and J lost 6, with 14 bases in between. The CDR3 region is CASSHPGRNGYTF. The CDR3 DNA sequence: TGCGCCAGCAGTCATCCCGGTCGTAATGGCTACACCTTC.

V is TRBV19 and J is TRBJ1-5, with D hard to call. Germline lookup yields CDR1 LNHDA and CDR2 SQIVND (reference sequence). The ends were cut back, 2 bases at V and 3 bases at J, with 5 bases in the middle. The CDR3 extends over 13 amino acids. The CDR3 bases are TGTGCCAGTAGTATAACGGACAATCAGCCCCAGCATTTT. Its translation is CASSITDNQPQHF.

CDR3 region: CSARDGLADSTDTQYF. CDR3 DNA: TGCAGTGCTAGAGATGGACTAGCGGATAGCACAGATACGCAGTATTTT. The chain carries TRBV20-1 and TRBJ2-3; TRBD2 aligns across 10 bases. The germline gives CDR1 DFQATT, CDR2 SNEGSKA (reference sequence). V lost 0 bases to trimming and J lost 0 bases; unmatched junction nucleotides: 3. This CDR3 region has 16 residues.

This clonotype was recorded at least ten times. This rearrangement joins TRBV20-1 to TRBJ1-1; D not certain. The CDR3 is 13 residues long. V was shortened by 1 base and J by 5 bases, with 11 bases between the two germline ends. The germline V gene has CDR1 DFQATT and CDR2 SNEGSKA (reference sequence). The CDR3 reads CSARGGSWTEAFF. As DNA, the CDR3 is TGCAGTGCTAGAGGTGGGTCCTGGACTGAAGCTTTCTTT.

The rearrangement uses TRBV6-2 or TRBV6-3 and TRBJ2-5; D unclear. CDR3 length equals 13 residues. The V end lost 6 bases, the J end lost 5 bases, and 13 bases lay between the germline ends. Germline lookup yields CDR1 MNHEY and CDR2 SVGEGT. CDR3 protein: CASRLAAGETQYF. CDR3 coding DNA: TGTGCCAGCAGACTTGCGGCCGGGGAGACCCAGTACTTC.

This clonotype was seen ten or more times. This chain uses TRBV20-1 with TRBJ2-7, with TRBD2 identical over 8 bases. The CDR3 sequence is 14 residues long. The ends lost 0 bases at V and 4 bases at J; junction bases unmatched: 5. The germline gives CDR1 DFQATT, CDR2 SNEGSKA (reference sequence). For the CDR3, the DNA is TGCAGTGCTAGAGATCGGGAGGGCCTATACGAGCAGTACTTC. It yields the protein CSARDREGLYEQYF.

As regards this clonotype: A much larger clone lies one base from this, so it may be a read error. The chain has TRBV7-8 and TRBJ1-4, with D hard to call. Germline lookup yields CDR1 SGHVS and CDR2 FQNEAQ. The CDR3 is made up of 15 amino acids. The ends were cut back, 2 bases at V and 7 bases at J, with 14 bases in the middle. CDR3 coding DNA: TGTGCCAGCAGCTTACGACCCCCACCGAGTGAAAAACTGTTTTTT. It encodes CASSLRPPPSEKLFF.

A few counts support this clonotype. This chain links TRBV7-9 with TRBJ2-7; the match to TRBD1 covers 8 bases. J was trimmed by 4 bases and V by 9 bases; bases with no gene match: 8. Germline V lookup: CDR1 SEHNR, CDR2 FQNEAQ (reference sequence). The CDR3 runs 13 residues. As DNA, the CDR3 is TGTGCCAGTAACGAGCGGACAGGGTACGAGCAGTACTTC. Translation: CASNERTGYEQYF.

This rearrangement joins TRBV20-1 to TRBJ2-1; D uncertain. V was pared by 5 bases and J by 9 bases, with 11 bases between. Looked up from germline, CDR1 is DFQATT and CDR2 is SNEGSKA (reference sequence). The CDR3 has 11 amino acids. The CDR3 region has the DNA TGCAGTGCTGGAACGTCGGTTGAGCAGTTCTTC. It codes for CSAGTSVEQFF.

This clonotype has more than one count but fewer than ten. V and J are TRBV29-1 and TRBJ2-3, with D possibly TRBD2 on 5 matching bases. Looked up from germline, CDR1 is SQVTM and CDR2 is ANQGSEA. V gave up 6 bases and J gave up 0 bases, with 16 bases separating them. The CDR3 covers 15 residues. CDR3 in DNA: TGCAGCGTGACCCTGGGCGGGCTGAGCACAGATACGCAGTATTTT. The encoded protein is CSVTLGGLSTDTQYF.

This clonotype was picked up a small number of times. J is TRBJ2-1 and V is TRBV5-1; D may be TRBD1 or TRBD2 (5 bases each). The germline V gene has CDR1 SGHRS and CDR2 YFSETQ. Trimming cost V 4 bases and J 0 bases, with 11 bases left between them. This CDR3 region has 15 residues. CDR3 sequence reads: CASSDGTSSYNEQFF. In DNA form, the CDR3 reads TGCGCCAGCAGCGACGGGACGAGCTCCTACAATGAGCAGTTCTTC.

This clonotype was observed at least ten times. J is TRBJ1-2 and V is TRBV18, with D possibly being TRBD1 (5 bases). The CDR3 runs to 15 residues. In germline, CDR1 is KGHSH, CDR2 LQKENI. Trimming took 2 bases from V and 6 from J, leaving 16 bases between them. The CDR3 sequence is CASSPTTGRVDGYTF. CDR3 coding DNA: TGTGCCAGCTCACCAACCACAGGCAGGGTAGATGGCTACACCTTC.

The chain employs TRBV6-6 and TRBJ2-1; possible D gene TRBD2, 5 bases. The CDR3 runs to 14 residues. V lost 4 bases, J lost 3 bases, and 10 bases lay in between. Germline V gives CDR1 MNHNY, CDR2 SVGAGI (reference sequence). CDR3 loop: CASSSTRDYNEQFF. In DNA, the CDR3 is TGTGCCAGCAGTTCCACCCGGGACTACAATGAGCAGTTCTTC.

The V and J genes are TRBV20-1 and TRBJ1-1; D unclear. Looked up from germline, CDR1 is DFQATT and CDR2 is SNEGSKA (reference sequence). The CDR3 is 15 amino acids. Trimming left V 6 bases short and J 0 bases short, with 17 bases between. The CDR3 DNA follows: TGCAGTGCAATCTCCCTGACACCAATGAACACTGAAGCTTTCTTT. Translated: CSAISLTPMNTEAFF.

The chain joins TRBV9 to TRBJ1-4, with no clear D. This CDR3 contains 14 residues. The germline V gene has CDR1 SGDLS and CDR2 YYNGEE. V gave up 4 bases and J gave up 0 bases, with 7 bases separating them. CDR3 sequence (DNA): TGTGCCAGCAGCTTCACAGCAACTAATGAAAAACTGTTTTTT. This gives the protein CASSFTATNEKLFF.

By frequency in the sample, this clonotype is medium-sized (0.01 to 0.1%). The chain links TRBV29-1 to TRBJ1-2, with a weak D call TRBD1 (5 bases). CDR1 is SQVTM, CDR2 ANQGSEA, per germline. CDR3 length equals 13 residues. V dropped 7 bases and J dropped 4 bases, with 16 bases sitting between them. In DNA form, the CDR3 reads TGCAGCGCTCACGTAGGGGTTAGCTATGGCTACACCTTC. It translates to CSAHVGVSYGYTF.

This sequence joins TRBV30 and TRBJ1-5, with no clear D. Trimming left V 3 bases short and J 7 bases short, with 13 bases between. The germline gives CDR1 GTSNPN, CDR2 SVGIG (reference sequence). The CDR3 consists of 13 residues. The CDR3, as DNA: TGTGCCTGGAGCCCCCAGCGATCCCAGCCCCAGCATTTT. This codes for CAWSPQRSQPQHF. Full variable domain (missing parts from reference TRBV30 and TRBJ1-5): SQTIHQWPATLVQPVGSPLSLECTVEGTSNPNLYWYRQAAGRGLQLLFYSVGIGQISSEVPQNLSASRPQDRQFILSSKKLLLSDSGFYLCAWSPQRSQPQHFGDGTRLSIL.

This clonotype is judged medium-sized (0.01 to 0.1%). CDR3 protein: CSVETGVAYEQYF. The CDR3 coding sequence is TGCAGCGTTGAAACAGGGGTTGCCTACGAGCAGTACTTC. J is TRBJ2-7 and V is TRBV29-1, with 7 bases aligning to TRBD1. V lost 2 bases, J lost 2 bases, and 3 bases stayed unmatched. The CDR3 loop spans 13 amino acids. Germline V gene sequence: CDR1 SQVTM, CDR2 ANQGSEA.

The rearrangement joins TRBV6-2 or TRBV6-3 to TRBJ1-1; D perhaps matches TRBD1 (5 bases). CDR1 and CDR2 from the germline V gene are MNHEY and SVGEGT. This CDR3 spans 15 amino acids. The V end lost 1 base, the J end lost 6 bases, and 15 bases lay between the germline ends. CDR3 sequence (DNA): TGTGCCAGCAGTTACTTCTTGCGGGGCCGGGCTGAAGCTTTCTTT. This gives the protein CASSYFLRGRAEAFF.

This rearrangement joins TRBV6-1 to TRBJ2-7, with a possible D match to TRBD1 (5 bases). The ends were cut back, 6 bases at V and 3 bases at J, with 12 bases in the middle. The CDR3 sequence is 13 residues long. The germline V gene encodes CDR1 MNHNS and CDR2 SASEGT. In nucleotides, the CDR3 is TGTGCCAGCAGACAGGTCATCGACTACGAGCAGTACTTC. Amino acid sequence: CASRQVIDYEQYF.

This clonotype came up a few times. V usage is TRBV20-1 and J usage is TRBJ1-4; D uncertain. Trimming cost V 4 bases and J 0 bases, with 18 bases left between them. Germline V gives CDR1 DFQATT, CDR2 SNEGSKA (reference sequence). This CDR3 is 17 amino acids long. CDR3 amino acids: CSATSTYRTTTNEKLFF. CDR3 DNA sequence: TGCAGTGCTACCTCTACGTACAGAACAACAACTAATGAAAAACTGTTTTTT.

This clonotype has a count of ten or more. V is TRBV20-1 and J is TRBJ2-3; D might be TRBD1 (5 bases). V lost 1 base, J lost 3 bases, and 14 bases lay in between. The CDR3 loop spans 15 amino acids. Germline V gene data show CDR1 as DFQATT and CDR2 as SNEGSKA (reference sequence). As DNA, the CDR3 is TGCAGTGCTAGAGGGGGCTGGAAGGATACAGATACGCAGTATTTT. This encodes CSARGGWKDTDTQYF.

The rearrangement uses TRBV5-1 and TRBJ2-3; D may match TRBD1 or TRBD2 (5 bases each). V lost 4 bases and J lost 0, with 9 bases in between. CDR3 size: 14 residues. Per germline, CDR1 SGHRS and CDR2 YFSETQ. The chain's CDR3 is CASSPGPSTDTQYF. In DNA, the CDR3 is TGCGCCAGCAGCCCGGGACCCAGCACAGATACGCAGTATTTT.

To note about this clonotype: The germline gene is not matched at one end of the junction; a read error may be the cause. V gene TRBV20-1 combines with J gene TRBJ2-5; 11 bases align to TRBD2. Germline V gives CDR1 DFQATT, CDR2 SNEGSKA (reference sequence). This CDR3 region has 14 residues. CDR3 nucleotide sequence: TGCGGTGCTAGTGAGACTAGCGGGATCGAGACCCAGTACTTC. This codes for CGASETSGIETQYF.

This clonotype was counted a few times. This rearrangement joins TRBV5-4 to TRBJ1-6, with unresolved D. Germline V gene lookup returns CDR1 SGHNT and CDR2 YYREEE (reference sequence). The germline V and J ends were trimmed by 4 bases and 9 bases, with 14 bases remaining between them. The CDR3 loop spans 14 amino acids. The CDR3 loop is CASSVRGIGSPLHF. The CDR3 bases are TGTGCCAGCAGCGTCCGAGGGATCGGTTCACCCCTCCACTTT.